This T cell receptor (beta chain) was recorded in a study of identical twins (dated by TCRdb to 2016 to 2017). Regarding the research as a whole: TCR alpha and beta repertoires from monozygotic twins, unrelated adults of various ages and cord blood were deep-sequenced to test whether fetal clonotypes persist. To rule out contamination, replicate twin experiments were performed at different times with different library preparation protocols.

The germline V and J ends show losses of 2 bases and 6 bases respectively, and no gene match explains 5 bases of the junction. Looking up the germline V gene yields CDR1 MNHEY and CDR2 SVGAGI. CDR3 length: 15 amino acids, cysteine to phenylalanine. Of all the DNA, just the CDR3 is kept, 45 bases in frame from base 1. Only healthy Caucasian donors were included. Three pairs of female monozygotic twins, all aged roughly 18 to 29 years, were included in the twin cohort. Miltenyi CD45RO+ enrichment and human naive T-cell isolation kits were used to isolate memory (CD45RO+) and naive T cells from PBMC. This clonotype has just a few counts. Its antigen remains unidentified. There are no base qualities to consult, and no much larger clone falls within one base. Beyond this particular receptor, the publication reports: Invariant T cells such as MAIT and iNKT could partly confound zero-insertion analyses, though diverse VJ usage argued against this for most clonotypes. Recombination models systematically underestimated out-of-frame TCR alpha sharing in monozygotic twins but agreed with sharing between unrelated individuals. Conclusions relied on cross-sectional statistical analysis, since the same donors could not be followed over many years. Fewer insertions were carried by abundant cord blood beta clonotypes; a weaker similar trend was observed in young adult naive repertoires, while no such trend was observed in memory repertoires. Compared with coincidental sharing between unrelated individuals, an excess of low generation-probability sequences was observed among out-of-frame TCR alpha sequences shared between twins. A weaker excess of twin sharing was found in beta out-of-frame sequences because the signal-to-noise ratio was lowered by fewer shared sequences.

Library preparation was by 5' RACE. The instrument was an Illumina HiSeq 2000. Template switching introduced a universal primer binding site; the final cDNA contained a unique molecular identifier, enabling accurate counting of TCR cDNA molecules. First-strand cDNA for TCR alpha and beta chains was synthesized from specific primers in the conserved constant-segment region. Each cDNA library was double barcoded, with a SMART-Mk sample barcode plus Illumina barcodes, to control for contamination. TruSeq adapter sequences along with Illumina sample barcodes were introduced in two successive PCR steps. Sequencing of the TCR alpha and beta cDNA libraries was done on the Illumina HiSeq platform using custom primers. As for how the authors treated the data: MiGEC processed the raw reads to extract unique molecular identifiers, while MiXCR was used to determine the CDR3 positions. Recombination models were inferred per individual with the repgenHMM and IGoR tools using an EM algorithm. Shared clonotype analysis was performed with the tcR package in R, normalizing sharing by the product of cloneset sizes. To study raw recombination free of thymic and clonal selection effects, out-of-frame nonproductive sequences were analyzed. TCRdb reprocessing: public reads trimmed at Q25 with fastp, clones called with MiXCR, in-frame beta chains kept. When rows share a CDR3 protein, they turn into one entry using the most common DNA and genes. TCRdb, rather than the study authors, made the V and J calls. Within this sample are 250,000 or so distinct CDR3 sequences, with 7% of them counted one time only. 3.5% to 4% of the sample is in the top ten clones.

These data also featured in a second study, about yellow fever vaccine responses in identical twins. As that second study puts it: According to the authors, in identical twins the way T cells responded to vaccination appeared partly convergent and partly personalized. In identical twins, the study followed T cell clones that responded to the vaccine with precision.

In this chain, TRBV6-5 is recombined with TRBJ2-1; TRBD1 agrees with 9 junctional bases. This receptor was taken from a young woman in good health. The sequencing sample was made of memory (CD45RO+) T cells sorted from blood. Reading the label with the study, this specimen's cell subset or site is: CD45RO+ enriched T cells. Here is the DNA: TGTGCCAGCAGTTACCCCCGGGGACAGGGCAATGAGCAGTTCTTC. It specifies CASSYPRGQGNEQFF.